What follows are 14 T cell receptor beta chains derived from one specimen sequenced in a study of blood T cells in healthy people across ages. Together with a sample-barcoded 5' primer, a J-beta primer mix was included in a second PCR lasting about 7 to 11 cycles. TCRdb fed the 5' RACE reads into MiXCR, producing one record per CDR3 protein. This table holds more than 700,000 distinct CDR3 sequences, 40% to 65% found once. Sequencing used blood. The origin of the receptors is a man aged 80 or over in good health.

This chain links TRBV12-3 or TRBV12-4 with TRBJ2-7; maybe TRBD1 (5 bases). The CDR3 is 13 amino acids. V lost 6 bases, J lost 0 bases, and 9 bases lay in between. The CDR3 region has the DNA TGTGCCAGCAGGGATACAGGCTCCTACGAGCAGTACTTC. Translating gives CASRDTGSYEQYF.

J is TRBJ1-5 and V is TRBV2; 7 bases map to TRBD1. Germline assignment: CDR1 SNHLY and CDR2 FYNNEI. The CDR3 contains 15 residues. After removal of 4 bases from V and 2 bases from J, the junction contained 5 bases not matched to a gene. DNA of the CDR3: TGTGCCAGCAGTGGGAGACAGGGCCGCAATCAGCCCCAGCATTTT. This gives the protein CASSGRQGRNQPQHF.

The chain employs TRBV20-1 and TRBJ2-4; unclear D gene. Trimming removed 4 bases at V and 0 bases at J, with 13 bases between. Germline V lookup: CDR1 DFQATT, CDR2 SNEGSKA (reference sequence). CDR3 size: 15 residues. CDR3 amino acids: CSANLAELAKNIQYF. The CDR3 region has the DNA TGCAGTGCTAACTTGGCTGAGCTAGCCAAAAACATTCAGTACTTC.

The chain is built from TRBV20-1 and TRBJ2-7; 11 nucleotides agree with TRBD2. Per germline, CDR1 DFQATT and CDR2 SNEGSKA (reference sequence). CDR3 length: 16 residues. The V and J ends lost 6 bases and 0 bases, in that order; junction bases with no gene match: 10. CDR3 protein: CSARGLAGGPSYEQYF. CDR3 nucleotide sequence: TGCAGTGCGCGAGGGCTAGCGGGAGGACCCTCCTACGAGCAGTACTTC.

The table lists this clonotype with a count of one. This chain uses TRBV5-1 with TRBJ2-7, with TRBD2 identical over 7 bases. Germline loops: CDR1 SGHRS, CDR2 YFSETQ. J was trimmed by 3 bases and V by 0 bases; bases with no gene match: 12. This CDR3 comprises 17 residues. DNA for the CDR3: TGCGCCAGCAGCTTGGCCACCCTAGCGGTCCGGCACTACGAGCAGTACTTC. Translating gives CASSLATLAVRHYEQYF. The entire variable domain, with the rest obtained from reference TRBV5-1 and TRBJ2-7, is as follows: KAGVTQTPRYLIKTRGQQVTLSCSPISGHRSVSWYQQTPGQGLQFLFEYFSETQRNKGNFPGRFSGRQFSNSRSEMNVSTLELGDSALYLCASSLATLAVRHYEQYFGPGTRLTVT.

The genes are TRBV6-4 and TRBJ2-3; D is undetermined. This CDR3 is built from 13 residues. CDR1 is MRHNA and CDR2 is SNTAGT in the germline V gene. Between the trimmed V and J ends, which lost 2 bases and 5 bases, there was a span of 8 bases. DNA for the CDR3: TGTGCCAGCAGTGACGAGATTGGAGATACGCAGTATTTT. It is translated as CASSDEIGDTQYF.

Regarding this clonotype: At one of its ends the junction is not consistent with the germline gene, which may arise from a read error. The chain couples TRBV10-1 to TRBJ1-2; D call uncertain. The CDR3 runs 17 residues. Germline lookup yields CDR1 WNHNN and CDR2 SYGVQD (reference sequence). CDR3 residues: CTSSDDPQEALNYGYTF. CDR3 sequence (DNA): TGCACCAGCAGTGATGACCCCCAGGAGGCCCTGAACTATGGCTACACCTTC.

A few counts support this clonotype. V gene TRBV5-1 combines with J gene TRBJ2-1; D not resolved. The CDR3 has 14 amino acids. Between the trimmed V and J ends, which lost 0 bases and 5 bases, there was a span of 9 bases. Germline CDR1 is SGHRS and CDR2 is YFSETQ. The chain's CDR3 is CASSLEAQNNEQFF. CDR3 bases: TGCGCCAGCAGCTTGGAGGCGCAAAACAATGAGCAGTTCTTC.

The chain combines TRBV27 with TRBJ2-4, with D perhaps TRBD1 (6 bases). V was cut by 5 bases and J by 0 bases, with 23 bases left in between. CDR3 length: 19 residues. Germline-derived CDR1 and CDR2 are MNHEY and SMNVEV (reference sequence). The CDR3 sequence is CASSPPGTPPFLAKNIQYF. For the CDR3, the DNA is TGTGCCAGCAGTCCGCCCGGGACACCGCCTTTTCTAGCCAAAAACATTCAGTACTTC.

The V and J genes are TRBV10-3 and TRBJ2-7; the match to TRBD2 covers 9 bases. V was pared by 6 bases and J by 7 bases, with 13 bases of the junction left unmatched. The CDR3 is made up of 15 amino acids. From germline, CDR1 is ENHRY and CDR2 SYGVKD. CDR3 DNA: TGTGCCATCAGCCTACTGGCGGGAGGGGATAATGAGCAGTACTTC. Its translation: CAISLLAGGDNEQYF.

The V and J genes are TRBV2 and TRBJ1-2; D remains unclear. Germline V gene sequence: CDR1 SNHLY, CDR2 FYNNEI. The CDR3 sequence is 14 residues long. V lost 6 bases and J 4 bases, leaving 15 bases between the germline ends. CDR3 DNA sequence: TGTGCCAGCAGCCGAACTCAGAGTGGCTATGGCTACACCTTC. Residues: CASSRTQSGYGYTF.

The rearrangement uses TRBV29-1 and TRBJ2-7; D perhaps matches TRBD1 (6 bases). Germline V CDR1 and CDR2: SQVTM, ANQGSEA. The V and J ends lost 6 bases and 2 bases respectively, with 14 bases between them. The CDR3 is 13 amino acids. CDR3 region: CSVRQVLAYEQYF. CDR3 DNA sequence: TGCAGCGTACGACAGGTACTGGCCTACGAGCAGTACTTC.

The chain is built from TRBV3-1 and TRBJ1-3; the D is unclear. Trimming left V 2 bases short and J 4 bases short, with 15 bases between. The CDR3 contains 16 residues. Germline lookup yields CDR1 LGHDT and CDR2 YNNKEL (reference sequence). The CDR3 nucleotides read TGTGCCAGCAGCCAATGGGCCGACGCCAAGGGAAACACCATATATTTT. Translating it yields CASSQWADAKGNTIYF. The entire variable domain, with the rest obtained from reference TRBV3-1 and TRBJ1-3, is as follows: DTAVSQTPKYLVTQMGNDKSIKCEQNLGHDTMYWYKQDSKKFLKIMFSYNNKELIINETVPNRFSPKSPDKAHLNLHINSLELGDSAVYFCASSQWADAKGNTIYFGEGSWLTVV.

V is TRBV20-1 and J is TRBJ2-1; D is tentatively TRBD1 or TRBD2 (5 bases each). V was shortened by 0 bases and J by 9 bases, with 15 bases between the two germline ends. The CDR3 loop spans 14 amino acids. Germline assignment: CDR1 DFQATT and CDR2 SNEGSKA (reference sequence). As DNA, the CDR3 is TGCAGTGCTAGAGATGAGGGGTATGGTGGTGAGCAGTTCTTC. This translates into CSARDEGYGGEQFF.